This T cell receptor (beta chain) was captured in a study of cytomegalovirus exposure and HLA in healthy donors. This clone was seen just once. The sample contains more than one DNA sequence encoding this CDR3. Vbeta (60) and Jbeta (13) primers were used in the PCR. Sequencing used immunoSEQ multiplex PCR; TCRdb keeps in-frame clones, though not all of them. Of 120,000 to 150,000 clones detected, roughly four fifths appear once; the ten largest clones hold about 1.6%. CDR1 GTSNPN and CDR2 SVGIG come from the germline V gene (reference sequence). With 1 base removed from V and 7 bases from J, the gap between germline ends came to 11 bases. The CDR3 consists of 13 residues.

This TCR derives from a female donor in good health and CMV-seronegative. The sample comprised PBMCs. The chain uses TRBV30 and TRBJ1-5; no clear D. CDR3 in DNA: TGTGCCTGGAGTGGCGAGGGAGGCCAGCCCCAGCATTTT. It translates to CAWSGEGGQPQHF.